The rows below give T cell receptor beta chains drawn from one sample of a study of shared clonotypes between healthy human individuals. Repertoires were generated with immunoSEQ multiplex PCR, while TCRdb's copy carries only in-frame clones and drops some. Of some 2,000,000 clones listed, under 97% were seen once; the top ten hold roughly 0.13%. Sequenced: naive CD4+ T cells sorted from blood. These TCRs come from a young man in good health. The conserved cysteine and the conserved F or W are not part of the CDR3 here. The size of a clone is reported for some rows only, either as once, few or many, or as a class for expanded clones.

CDR3aa | abundance | v_gene
AWSAPSGGPETQY | NA | TRBV30
ASSDQTGGVTGNTIY | NA | TRBV6-1
ASSVGTQPNYGYT | NA | TRBV9
SATRDRDTYGYT | NA | TRBV29-1
ASSSPTGRQETQY | NA | TRBV7-9
ASSYSQGTDTQY | NA | TRBV6-5
ASSLTYSNQPQH | NA | TRBV7-9
ASSRESGLAVKETQY | once | TRBV7-3
ASSQDRTGTYEQY | NA | TRBV4-1
ASSLTGLTTYGYT | NA | TRBV5-1
ASSLRTSQYEQY | NA | TRBV13
ASSQGSSGNTIY | once | TRBV5-1
ASSLLGAGSNTGELF | NA | TRBV18
ASSLLGGQNTEAF | NA | TRBV28
ASSFGTEAF | NA | TRBV28
ASSGQVPEEKLF | NA | TRBV2
ASSFRQGAPNYGYT | NA | TRBV27
ASSPWRDRVLPGSYEQY | NA | TRBV5-1
ASSLQRGPFVEQY | NA | TRBV7-9
ASSTWDSRGSPLH | NA | TRBV6-5
ASSSGQGAETQY | once | TRBV10-1
ASSQWGLATPSGYNEQF | NA | TRBV23-1
ASSPSAGGLNTEAF | NA | TRBV18
ASTGRGYMNTEAF | once | TRBV30
ASSPLSPGRDTGELF | NA | TRBV18
ASKRGGETQY | NA | TRBV6-1
ASNRGNTGELF | NA | TRBV5-6
ASSAWLTGGTDTQY | NA | TRBV11-3
AWSNQGTDTQY | NA | TRBV30
ASSQGGAEYNEQF | NA | TRBV9
ASSLARYEQY | NA | TRBV11-2
ASSSQGIGQETQY | NA | TRBV28
AWSRAGTSGNAEQF | NA | TRBV30
ASSLLRLEGVDTGELF | NA | TRBV7-6
ASSSTGAPLH | NA | TRBV6-5
ARGQTKQETQY | NA | TRBV12-5
ASSLVRDTQY | once | TRBV5-1
ASSANGGSGLSNEQF | NA | TRBV10-1
ASSLFGSATDTQY | NA | TRBV5-1
ASSFGDRAYEQY | once | TRBV7-8
ASSEGLGNEKLF | NA | TRBV6-5
ASIKDRGLGGYT | NA | TRBV2
ASSQETGAIYNEQF | NA | TRBV4-3
ASSSSGRAYNEQF | NA | TRBV7-9
ASSEGTLGGSPLH | NA | TRBV6-1
ASSTLGQPQH | NA | TRBV7-2
ASRALGALNTGELF | NA | TRBV5-1
ASSDSVSGRKNIQY | NA | TRBV6-4
ASSQEGSGGRFYEQY | NA | TRBV4-1
ASSSLAGGIYEQY | NA | TRBV5-4
ASRTGGRGQETQY | NA | TRBV6-6
ASSPGDRDYEQY | NA | TRBV28
ASSVRGEVRGYT | NA | TRBV10-1
ASSLVASGKNEQF | NA | TRBV5-1